This passage covers 29 T cell receptor beta chains from one sample sequenced in a study of T cell responses to AZD1222 COVID-19 vaccine. Method: immunoSEQ multiplex PCR; TCRdb's copy keeps in-frame clones and lacks some. The sample lists around 110,000 clones, 75% to 95% seen once, with roughly 6.2% in the top ten. The material sequenced was peripheral blood, taken 28 days after the second AZD1222 dose. These receptor sequences come from an adult who received the AZD1222 COVID-19 vaccine.

The chain combines TRBV30 with TRBJ1-6; TRBD1 is a possible D gene (5 bases). CDR1 is GTSNPN and CDR2 is SVGIG in the germline V gene (reference sequence). Trimming removed 5 bases at V and 6 bases at J, with 11 bases between. This CDR3 comprises 13 residues. This CDR3 reads CAWGDLGNSPLHF. In nucleotides, the CDR3 is TGTGCCTGGGGGGACTTAGGTAATTCACCCCTCCACTTT.

V gene TRBV4-3 combines with J gene TRBJ2-7; no firm D call. The germline V gene encodes CDR1 LGHNA and CDR2 YSLEER. V was cut by 1 base and J by 0 bases, with 10 bases left in between. The CDR3 is 15 residues long. CDR3 DNA sequence: TGCGCCAGCAGCCAAGTGTCAGGATCCTCCTACGAGCAGTACTTC. This translates into CASSQVSGSSYEQYF.

As to this clone: The sample carries other DNA sequences with the same CDR3. V usage is TRBV6-5 and J usage is TRBJ2-7; TRBD2 agrees at 9 bases. V dropped 0 bases and J dropped 4; count of bases not matched to a gene: 4. Germline V lookup: CDR1 MNHEY, CDR2 SVGAGI. There are 15 residues in the CDR3. The CDR3 coding sequence is TGTGCCAGCAGTTACTCGACTAGCGGAGTGTACGAGCAGTACTTC. Its translation is CASSYSTSGVYEQYF.

V and J are TRBV27 and TRBJ2-1; 7 nucleotides match TRBD2. This CDR3 has 15 amino acids. In germline, CDR1 is MNHEY, CDR2 SMNVEV (reference sequence). Trimming cost V 7 bases and J 1 base; bases outside gene matches: 7. This chain's CDR3 is CASTQTSPSYNEQFF. The CDR3 region has the DNA TGTGCCAGCACACAGACTAGCCCATCCTACAATGAGCAGTTCTTC.

This chain joins TRBV15 and TRBJ2-1; 13 bases fit TRBD2. Germline V lookup: CDR1 LNHNV, CDR2 YYDKDF (reference sequence). Trimming removed 5 bases from V and 8 bases from J; junction bases left unmatched: 12. The CDR3 contains 17 residues. Written as DNA, the CDR3 is TGTGCCACCAGCGAACGACTAGCGGGAGGATACGGGGATGAGCAGTTCTTC. It codes for CATSERLAGGYGDEQFF.

This rearrangement joins TRBV6-1 to TRBJ1-2; no definite D call. The V end lost 2 bases, the J end lost 6 bases, and 13 bases lay between the germline ends. The CDR3 consists of 14 residues. From germline, CDR1 is MNHNS and CDR2 SASEGT. The CDR3 spells CASSERSYRHGYTF. The CDR3 bases are TGTGCCAGCAGTGAAAGATCCTACAGACATGGCTACACCTTC.

This clone was seen only once. The chain combines TRBV6-2 or TRBV6-3 with TRBJ1-5, with D maybe TRBD1 (6 bases). The germline V and J ends were trimmed by 5 bases and 6 bases, with 14 bases remaining between them. The CDR3 covers 14 residues. Germline values: CDR1 MNHEY, CDR2 SVGEGT. The DNA for the CDR3 is TGTGCCAGCAGTCCGCTCAGGGGTTTTCAGCCCCAGCATTTT. This sequence encodes CASSPLRGFQPQHF.

The chain is built from TRBV12-3 or TRBV12-4 and TRBJ2-5; D possibly matches TRBD1 or TRBD2 (5 bases each). Trimming cost V 6 bases and J 5 bases, with 13 bases left between them. This CDR3 is 13 amino acids long. The CDR3 is CASRPGTGETQYF. The CDR3 bases are TGTGCCAGCAGACCCGGGACCGGGGAGACCCAGTACTTC.

V is TRBV19 and J is TRBJ1-1; a weak D match, TRBD1 (5 bases). V gave up 3 bases and J gave up 0 bases, with 8 bases separating them. The CDR3 extends over 14 amino acids. CDR1 is LNHDA and CDR2 is SQIVND in the germline V gene (reference sequence). The CDR3 is CASSIPRVNTEAFF. The CDR3 DNA sequence: TGTGCCAGTAGTATCCCCAGGGTGAACACTGAAGCTTTCTTT.

The V gene is TRBV27, the J gene TRBJ1-1; perhaps TRBD1 as D (6 bases). The CDR3 extends over 14 amino acids. V was pared by 6 bases and J by 4 bases, with 15 bases between. Looked up from germline, CDR1 is MNHEY and CDR2 is SMNVEV (reference sequence). CDR3 bases: TGTGCCAGCAGGACACAGGGAAGAACCACTGAAGCTTTCTTT. Translation gives CASRTQGRTTEAFF.

The J gene is TRBJ2-5, the V gene TRBV12-3 or TRBV12-4; the D gene is possibly TRBD2 (5 bases). The CDR3 covers 13 residues. V gave up 4 bases and J gave up 0 bases, with 6 bases separating them. CDR3 residues: CASSWGDQETQYF. The CDR3 coding sequence is TGTGCCAGCAGTTGGGGAGACCAAGAGACCCAGTACTTC.

The chain joins TRBV5-4 to TRBJ2-7, with 9 bases identical to TRBD2. The CDR3 contains 14 residues. Germline CDR1 SGHNT, CDR2 YYREEE (reference sequence). V was pared by 3 bases and J by 3 bases, with 4 bases of the junction left unmatched. Written as DNA, the CDR3 is TGTGCCAGCAGCTGGGCGACTAGCGGCTACGAGCAGTACTTC. Its translation is CASSWATSGYEQYF.

The rearrangement uses TRBV19 and TRBJ1-1; 9 bases map to TRBD1. Germline V gives CDR1 LNHDA, CDR2 SQIVND (reference sequence). J lost 5 bases, V lost 5 bases, and 3 bases had no gene match. The CDR3 runs to 13 residues. CDR3 coding DNA: TGTGCCAGTAGTCCCGGGACAGGGACTGAAGCTTTCTTT. It is translated as CASSPGTGTEAFF. Supplemented by reference TRBV19 and TRBJ1-1, the full variable domain reads DGGITQSPKYLFRKEGQNVTLSCEQNLNHDAMYWYRQDPGQGLRLIYYSQIVNDFQKGDIAEGYSVSREKKESFPLTVTSAQKNPTAFYLCASSPGTGTEAFFGQGTRLTVV.

In its sample, this clone was seen once. This chain links TRBV28 with TRBJ2-7; tentative D call: TRBD1 (6 bases). The V gene lost 8 bases and the J gene lost 2 bases, with 13 bases spanning the gap. Germline V gene lookup returns CDR1 MDHEN and CDR2 SYDVKM. CDR3 length: 13 residues. The CDR3 bases are TGTGCCAGCCTAGGACAGAACCCCTACGAGCAGTACTTC. It yields the protein CASLGQNPYEQYF.

The chain is built from TRBV24-1 and TRBJ2-2, with 8 bases aligning to TRBD1. V shed 4 bases, J shed 7 bases, and the junction held 13 bases outside the gene matches. The CDR3 sequence is 17 residues long. The V gene's germline CDR1 is KGHDR and CDR2 SFDVKD. CDR3 sequence (DNA): TGTGCCACCAGTGACCCCGGTGGACAGGGCGATTTCGGGGAGCTGTTTTTT. Protein product: CATSDPGGQGDFGELFF.

The chain joins TRBV18 to TRBJ1-4; 9 nucleotides align to TRBD1. The germline V gene encodes CDR1 KGHSH and CDR2 LQKENI. Germline trimming cut 6 bases from V and 0 bases from J; bases unmatched to any gene: 5. This CDR3 is 16 amino acids long. CDR3 region: CASSGTGSTTNEKLFF. The CDR3 DNA is TGTGCCAGCTCTGGGACAGGGTCTACAACTAATGAAAAACTGTTTTTT.

The rearrangement joins TRBV11-3 to TRBJ2-2, with 8 bases matching TRBD2. Germline V gene sequence: CDR1 SGHNT, CDR2 YENEEA. V shed 4 bases, J shed 8 bases, and the junction held 9 bases outside the gene matches. CDR3 length equals 15 residues. The CDR3 reads CASSSRAGVGGELFF. The DNA of the CDR3 is TGTGCCAGCAGCTCCCGAGCGGGAGTTGGTGGGGAGCTGTTTTTT.

The rearrangement joins TRBV7-2 to TRBJ2-5, with TRBD2 as a possible D gene (5 bases). The CDR3 has 16 residues. V was clipped by 0 bases and J by 5 bases, with 16 bases between them. CDR1 is SGHTA and CDR2 is FQGNSA in the germline V gene. CDR3 amino acids: CASSLALGVIGETQYF. DNA of the CDR3: TGTGCCAGCAGCTTAGCTCTCGGGGTCATAGGGGAGACCCAGTACTTC.

The genes are TRBV28 and TRBJ2-7; a possible D gene is TRBD1 (5 bases). Germline V lookup: CDR1 MDHEN, CDR2 SYDVKM. The CDR3 is made up of 15 amino acids. Between the trimmed V and J ends, which lost 1 base and 2 bases, there was a span of 12 bases. In DNA, the CDR3 is TGTGCCAGCAGTTTATTTGTCCCAGGGACCTACGAGCAGTACTTC. Its protein product is CASSLFVPGTYEQYF.

This clone occurred once. The gene calls are TRBV14 and TRBJ1-2; a possible D gene is TRBD1 (5 bases). V dropped 0 bases and J dropped 2 bases, with 10 bases sitting between them. Looked up from germline, CDR1 is SGHDN and CDR2 is FVKESK. The CDR3 sequence is 15 residues long. CDR3 in DNA: TGTGCCAGCAGCCAAGATACAGGACAAAACTATGGCTACACCTTC. Residues: CASSQDTGQNYGYTF.

The chain employs TRBV10-1 and TRBJ1-1; D unclear. CDR1 WNHNN and CDR2 SYGVQD come from the germline V gene (reference sequence). This CDR3 region has 14 residues. V was clipped by 0 bases and J by 0 bases, with 5 bases between them. The CDR3 loop is CASSESEVNTEAFF. The CDR3 DNA reads TGCGCCAGCAGTGAGTCTGAAGTGAACACTGAAGCTTTCTTT.

The J gene is TRBJ1-4, the V gene TRBV27; D gene uncertain. CDR3 length: 13 residues. Trimming removed 6 bases at V and 7 bases at J, with 12 bases between. Germline loops: CDR1 MNHEY, CDR2 SMNVEV (reference sequence). Here the CDR3 reads CASSPMLSEKLFF. DNA for the CDR3: TGTGCCAGCAGCCCCATGCTTAGTGAAAAACTGTTTTTT.

The rearrangement uses TRBV9 and TRBJ1-1, with D possibly matching TRBD1 (6 bases). Trimming removed 4 bases from V and 1 base from J, with 17 bases in between. The germline V gene encodes CDR1 SGDLS and CDR2 YYNGEE. This CDR3 has 16 amino acids. The CDR3 is CASSPVGGRANTEAFF. For the CDR3, the DNA is TGTGCCAGCAGCCCGGTGGGGGGGCGGGCGAACACTGAAGCTTTCTTT.

This rearrangement joins TRBV2 to TRBJ2-7; no clear D. The germline V gene has CDR1 SNHLY and CDR2 FYNNEI. This CDR3 is built from 12 residues. Trimming pared 7 bases from V and 3 bases from J, leaving 10 bases between. CDR3 loop: CASMQVSYEQYF. DNA for the CDR3: TGTGCCAGCATGCAGGTGAGCTACGAGCAGTACTTC. The full variable domain, its missing parts supplied by reference TRBV2 and TRBJ2-7, is EPEVTQTPSHQVTQMGQEVILRCVPISNHLYFYWYRQILGQKVEFLVSFYNNEISEKSEIFDDQFSVERPDGSNFTLKIRSTKLEDSAMYFCASMQVSYEQYFGPGTRLTVT.

The chain is built from TRBV7-9 and TRBJ1-6; 10 bases are shared with TRBD1. The germline V gene encodes CDR1 SEHNR and CDR2 FQNEAQ (reference sequence). The CDR3 loop spans 15 amino acids. J lost 9 bases, V lost 1 base, and 3 bases had no gene match. CDR3 nucleotide sequence: TGTGCCAGCAGCTTAGATGGGACAGGGGTTTCACCCCTCCACTTT. This encodes CASSLDGTGVSPLHF. Together with reference TRBV7-9 and TRBJ1-6, the CDR3 gives the full variable domain: DTGVSQNPRHKITKRGQNVTFRCDPISEHNRLYWYRQTLGQGPEFLTYFQNEAQLEKSRLLSDRFSAERPKGSFSTLEIQRTEQGDSAMYLCASSLDGTGVSPLHFGNGTRLTVT.

The J gene is TRBJ2-3, the V gene TRBV5-3; D ambiguous. TRBV5-3 is identified as an open reading frame with a role that is uncertain. The V and J ends lost 1 base and 0 bases respectively, with 6 bases between them. The CDR3 loop spans 14 amino acids. The CDR3 coding sequence is TGTGCCAGAAGCTTGCTCTCTAGCACAGATACGCAGTATTTT. This sequence encodes CARSLLSSTDTQYF.

The gene calls are TRBV18 and TRBJ1-2; 11 bases are a match to TRBD1. The CDR3 runs to 16 residues. V lost 3 bases and J lost 7; bases outside the gene matches: 10. Germline V gene sequence: CDR1 KGHSH, CDR2 LQKENI. CDR3 protein: CASSPGQGAIRFGYTF. The CDR3 bases are TGTGCCAGCTCACCTGGACAGGGGGCGATAAGGTTTGGCTACACCTTC.

V usage is TRBV3-1 (or the pseudogene TRBV3-2) and J usage is TRBJ2-6; D not certain. Per germline, CDR1 LGHDT and CDR2 YNNKEL (reference sequence). Trimming removed 5 bases at V and 2 bases at J, with 10 bases between. This CDR3 region has 15 residues. CDR3 in amino acids: CASSDHSAGANVLTF. Written as DNA, the CDR3 is TGTGCCAGCAGCGACCATAGTGCTGGGGCCAACGTCCTGACTTTC.

The J gene is TRBJ2-3, the V gene TRBV11-2; tentatively, D is TRBD1 (5 bases). There are 16 residues in the CDR3. The V and J ends lost 4 bases and 3 bases respectively, with 17 bases between them. Looked up from germline, CDR1 is SGHAT and CDR2 is FQNNGV. CDR3 coding DNA: TGTGCCAGCAGCTCCCTTAGTGGGGCCCGGACAGATACGCAGTATTTT. Translated, it gives CASSSLSGARTDTQYF.